The TCR beta chain described here comes from a study of blood T cell repertoires in COVID-19. V shed 3 bases and J shed 1 base, with 12 bases lying between them. The CDR3 is 15 amino acids. Germline V gene data show CDR1 as SGHNT and CDR2 as YENEEA. Source study methods: Reference gene primer amplification in the assay estimated nucleated cell counts. Sequenced by immunoSEQ multiplex PCR; TCRdb stores in-frame clones only, minus some. D and trimming were read from the DNA, whereas the V and J calls and clone size are those reported in that table. Of under 55,000 clones detected, about 80% appear once; the ten largest clones hold around a quarter.

This rearrangement joins TRBV11-3 to TRBJ1-1; possibly TRBD1 for D (6 bases). The TCR originated in a man between 65 and 80 years old with acute or convalescent COVID-19. Material: peripheral blood. CDR3 bases: TGTGCCAGCAGCTTTGGGGGCGGGCAGAACACTGAAGCTTTCTTT. It yields the protein CASSFGGGQNTEAFF.